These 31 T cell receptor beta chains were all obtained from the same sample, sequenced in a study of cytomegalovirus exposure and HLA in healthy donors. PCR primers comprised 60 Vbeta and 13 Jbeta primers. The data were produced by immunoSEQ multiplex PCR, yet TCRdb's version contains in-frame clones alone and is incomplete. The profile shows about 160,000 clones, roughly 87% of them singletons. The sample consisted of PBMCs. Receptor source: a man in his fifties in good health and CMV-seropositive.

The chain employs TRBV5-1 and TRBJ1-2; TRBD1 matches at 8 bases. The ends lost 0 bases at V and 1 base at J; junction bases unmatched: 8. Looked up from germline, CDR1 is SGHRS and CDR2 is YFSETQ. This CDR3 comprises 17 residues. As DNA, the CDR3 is TGCGCCAGCAGCTTGGGAGCAACAGGGGGAAATAACTATGGCTACACCTTC. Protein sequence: CASSLGATGGNNYGYTF.

The CDR3 DNA reads as TGTGCCAGCAGTACCGACAGGGGGGCCACCGGGGAGCTGTTTTTT. Translating gives CASSTDRGATGELFF. The chain recombines TRBV7-9 with TRBJ2-2; 9 bases map to TRBD1. Trimming at V came to 6 bases and at J to 4 bases, leaving 6 bases not matched to a gene. The CDR3 consists of 15 residues. Germline loops: CDR1 SEHNR, CDR2 FQNEAQ (reference sequence).

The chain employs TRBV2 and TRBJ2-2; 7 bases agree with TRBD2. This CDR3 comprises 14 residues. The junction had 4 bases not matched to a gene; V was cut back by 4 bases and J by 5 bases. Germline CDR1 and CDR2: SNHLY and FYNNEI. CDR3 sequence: CASSGGGWTGELFF. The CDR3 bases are TGTGCCAGCAGTGGGGGAGGGTGGACCGGGGAGCTGTTTTTT. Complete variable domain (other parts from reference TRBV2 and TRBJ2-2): EPEVTQTPSHQVTQMGQEVILRCVPISNHLYFYWYRQILGQKVEFLVSFYNNEISEKSEIFDDQFSVERPDGSNFTLKIRSTKLEDSAMYFCASSGGGWTGELFFGEGSRLTVL.

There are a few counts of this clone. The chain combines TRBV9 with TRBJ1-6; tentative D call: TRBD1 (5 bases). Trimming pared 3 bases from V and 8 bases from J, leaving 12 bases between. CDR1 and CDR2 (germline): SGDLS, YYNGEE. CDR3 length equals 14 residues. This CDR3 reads CASSGLLGHSPLHF. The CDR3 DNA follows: TGTGCCAGCAGCGGACTCCTGGGGCATTCACCCCTCCACTTT.

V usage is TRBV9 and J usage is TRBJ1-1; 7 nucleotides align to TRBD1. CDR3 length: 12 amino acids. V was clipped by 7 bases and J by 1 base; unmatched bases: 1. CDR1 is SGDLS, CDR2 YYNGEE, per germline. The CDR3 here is CASGQENTEAFF. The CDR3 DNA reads TGTGCCAGCGGACAGGAGAACACTGAAGCTTTCTTT.

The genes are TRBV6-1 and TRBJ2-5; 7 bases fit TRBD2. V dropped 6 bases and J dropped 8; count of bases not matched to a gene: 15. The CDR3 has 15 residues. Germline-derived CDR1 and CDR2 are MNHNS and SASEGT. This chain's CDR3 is CASRRLRAGGGTQYF. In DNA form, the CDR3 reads TGTGCCAGCAGACGACTCCGAGCGGGCGGGGGAACCCAGTACTTC.

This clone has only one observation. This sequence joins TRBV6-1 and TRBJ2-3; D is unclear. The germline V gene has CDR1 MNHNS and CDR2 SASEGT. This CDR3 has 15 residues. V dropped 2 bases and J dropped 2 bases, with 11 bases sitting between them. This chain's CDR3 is CASSEMGRFTDTQYF. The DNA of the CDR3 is TGTGCCAGCAGTGAAATGGGCCGCTTCACAGATACGCAGTATTTT.

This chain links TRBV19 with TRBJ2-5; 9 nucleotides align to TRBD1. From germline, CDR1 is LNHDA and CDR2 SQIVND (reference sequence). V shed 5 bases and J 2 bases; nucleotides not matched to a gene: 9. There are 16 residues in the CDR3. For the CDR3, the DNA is TGTGCCAGTAGTTCCGGGACAGGGAAAATACAAGAGACCCAGTACTTC. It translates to CASSSGTGKIQETQYF.

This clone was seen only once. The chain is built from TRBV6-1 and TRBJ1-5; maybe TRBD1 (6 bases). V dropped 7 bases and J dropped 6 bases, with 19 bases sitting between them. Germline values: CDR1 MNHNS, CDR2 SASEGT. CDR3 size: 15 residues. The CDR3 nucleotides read TGTGCCAGCATCGTGACCGGACAGTCCTCTCAGCCCCAGCATTTT. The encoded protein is CASIVTGQSSQPQHF.

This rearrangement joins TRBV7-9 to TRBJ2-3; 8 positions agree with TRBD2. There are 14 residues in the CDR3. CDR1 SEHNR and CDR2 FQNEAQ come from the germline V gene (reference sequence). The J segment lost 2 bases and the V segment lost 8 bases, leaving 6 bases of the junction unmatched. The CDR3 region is CASERGLDTDTQYF. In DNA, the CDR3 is TGTGCCAGCGAGAGGGGACTAGACACAGATACGCAGTATTTT.

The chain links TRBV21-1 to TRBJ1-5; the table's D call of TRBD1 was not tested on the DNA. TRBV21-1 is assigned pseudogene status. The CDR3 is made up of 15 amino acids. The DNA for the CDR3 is TGTGCCAGCAGCCGCCGACAGGGAGGCAATCAGCCCCAGCATTTT. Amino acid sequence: CASSRRQGGNQPQHF.

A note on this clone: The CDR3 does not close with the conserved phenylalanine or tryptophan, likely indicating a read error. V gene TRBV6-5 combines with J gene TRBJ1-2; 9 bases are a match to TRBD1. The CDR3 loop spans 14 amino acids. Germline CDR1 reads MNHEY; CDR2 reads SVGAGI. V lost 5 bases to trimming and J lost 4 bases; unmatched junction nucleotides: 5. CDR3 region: CASSNKDRGYGYTL. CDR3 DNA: TGTGCCAGCAGTAACAAGGACAGGGGCTATGGCTACACCCTC.

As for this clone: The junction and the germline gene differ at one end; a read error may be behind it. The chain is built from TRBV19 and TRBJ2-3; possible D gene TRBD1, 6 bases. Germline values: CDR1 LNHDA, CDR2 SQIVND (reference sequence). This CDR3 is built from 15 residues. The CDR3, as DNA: TGTGCAAGTAGCGCCAGGGGCCAAGACACAGATACGCAGTATTTT. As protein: CASSARGQDTDTQYF. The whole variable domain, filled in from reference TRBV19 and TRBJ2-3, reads DGGITQSPKYLFRKEGQNVTLSCEQNLNHDAMYWYRQDPGQGLRLIYYSQIVNDFQKGDIAEGYSVSREKKESFPLTVTSAQKNPTAFYLCASSARGQDTDTQYFGPGTRLTVL.

The CDR3 DNA is TGCAGCGTGTGGACAGGGCTTGTAGGCTACACCTTC. This encodes CSVWTGLVGYTF. This chain joins TRBV29-1 and TRBJ1-2, with TRBD1 matching 8 bases. The CDR3 sequence is 12 residues long. Germline loops: CDR1 SQVTM, CDR2 ANQGSEA. V dropped 6 bases and J dropped 8; count of bases not matched to a gene: 8.

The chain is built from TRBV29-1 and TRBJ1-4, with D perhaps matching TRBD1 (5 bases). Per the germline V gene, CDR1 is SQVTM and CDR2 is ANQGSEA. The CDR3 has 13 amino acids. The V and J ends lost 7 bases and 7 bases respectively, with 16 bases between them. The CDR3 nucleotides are TGCAGCGCCCCAGGGTCTACAGGTGAAAAACTGTTTTTT. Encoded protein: CSAPGSTGEKLFF.

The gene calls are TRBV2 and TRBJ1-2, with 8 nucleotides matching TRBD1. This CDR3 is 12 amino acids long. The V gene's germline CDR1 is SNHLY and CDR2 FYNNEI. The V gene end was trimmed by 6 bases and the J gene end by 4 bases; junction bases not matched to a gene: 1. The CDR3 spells CASRDRVYGYTF. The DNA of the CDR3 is TGTGCCAGCAGGGACAGGGTCTATGGCTACACCTTC.

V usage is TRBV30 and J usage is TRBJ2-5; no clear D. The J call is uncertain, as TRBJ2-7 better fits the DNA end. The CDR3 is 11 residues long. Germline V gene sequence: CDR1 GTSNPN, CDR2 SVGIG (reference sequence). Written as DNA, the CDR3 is TGTGCCTGGAGGAGCTCCTACGAGCAGTACTTC. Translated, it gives CAWRSSYEQYF.

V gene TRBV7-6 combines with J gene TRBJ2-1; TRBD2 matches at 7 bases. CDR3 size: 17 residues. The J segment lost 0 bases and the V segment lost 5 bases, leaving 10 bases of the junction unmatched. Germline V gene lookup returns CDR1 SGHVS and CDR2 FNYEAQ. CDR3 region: CASSPGEGYSSYNEQFF. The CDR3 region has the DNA TGTGCCAGCAGCCCCGGGGAGGGTTATAGCTCCTACAATGAGCAGTTCTTC.

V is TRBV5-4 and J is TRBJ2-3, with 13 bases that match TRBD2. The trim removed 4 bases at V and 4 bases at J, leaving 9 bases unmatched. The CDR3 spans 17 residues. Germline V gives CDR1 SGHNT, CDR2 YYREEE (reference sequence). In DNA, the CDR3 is TGTGCCAGCAGCCCGAAACTAGCGGGGGGGCCGTCAGATACGCAGTATTTT. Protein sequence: CASSPKLAGGPSDTQYF.

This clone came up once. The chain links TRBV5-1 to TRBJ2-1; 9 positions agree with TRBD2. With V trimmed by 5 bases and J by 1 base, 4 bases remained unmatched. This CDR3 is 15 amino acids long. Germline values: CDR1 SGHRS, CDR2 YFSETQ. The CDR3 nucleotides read TGCGCCAGCAGTTCTAGCGGGGAGTCCTACAATGAGCAGTTCTTC. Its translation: CASSSSGESYNEQFF.

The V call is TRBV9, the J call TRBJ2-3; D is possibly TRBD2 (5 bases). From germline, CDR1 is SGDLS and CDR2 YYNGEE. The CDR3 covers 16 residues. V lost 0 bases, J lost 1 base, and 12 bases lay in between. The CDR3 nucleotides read TGTGCCAGCAGCGTAGTAGAGGGAAGAGGCACAGATACGCAGTATTTT. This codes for CASSVVEGRGTDTQYF.

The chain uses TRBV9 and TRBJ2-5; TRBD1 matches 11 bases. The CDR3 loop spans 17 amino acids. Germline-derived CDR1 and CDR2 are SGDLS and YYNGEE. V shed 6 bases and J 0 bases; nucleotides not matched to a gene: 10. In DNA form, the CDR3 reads TGTGCCAGCACCCGGACAGGGGGCCCTCCTTACCAAGAGACCCAGTACTTC. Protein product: CASTRTGGPPYQETQYF. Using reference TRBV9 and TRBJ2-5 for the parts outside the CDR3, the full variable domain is DSGVTQTPKHLITATGQRVTLRCSPRSGDLSVYWYQQSLDQGLQFLIQYYNGEERAKGNILERFSAQQFPDLHSELNLSSLELGDSALYFCASTRTGGPPYQETQYFGPGTRLLVL.

The CDR3 DNA reads TGTGCCAGACCCCCGCCGGAGGAAAACATTCAGTACTTC. Its protein is CARPPPEENIQYF. This chain links TRBV11-2 with TRBJ2-4, with D maybe TRBD2 (5 bases). CDR1 SGHAT and CDR2 FQNNGV come from the germline V gene. V lost 9 bases and J lost 5, with 14 bases in between. The CDR3 sequence is 13 residues long.

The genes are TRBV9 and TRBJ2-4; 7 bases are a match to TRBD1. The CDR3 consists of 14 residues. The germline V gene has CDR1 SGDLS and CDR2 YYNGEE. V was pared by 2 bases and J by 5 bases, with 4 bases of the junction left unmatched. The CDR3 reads CASSVETGQNIQYF. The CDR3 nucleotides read TGTGCCAGCAGCGTGGAGACAGGGCAAAACATTCAGTACTTC.

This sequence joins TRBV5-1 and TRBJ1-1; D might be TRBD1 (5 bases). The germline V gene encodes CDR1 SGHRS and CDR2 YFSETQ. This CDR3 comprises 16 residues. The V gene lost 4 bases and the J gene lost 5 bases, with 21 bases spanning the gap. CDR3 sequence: CASSPHRGEGATEAFF. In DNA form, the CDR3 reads TGCGCCAGCAGCCCCCATCGGGGGGAAGGGGCAACTGAAGCTTTCTTT.

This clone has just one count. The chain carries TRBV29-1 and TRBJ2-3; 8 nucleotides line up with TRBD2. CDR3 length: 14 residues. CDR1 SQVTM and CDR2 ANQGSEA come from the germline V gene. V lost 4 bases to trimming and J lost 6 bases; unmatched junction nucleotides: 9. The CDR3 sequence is CSVAGTSEGDTQYF. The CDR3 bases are TGCAGCGTTGCCGGGACTAGTGAGGGTGATACGCAGTATTTT.

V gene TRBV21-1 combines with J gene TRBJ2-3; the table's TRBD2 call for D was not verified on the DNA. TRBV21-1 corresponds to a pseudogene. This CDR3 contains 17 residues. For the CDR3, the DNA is TGTGCCAGCAGCAAACTGCCTGGCGGAGGGGGCACAGATACGCAGTATTTT. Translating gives CASSKLPGGGGTDTQYF.

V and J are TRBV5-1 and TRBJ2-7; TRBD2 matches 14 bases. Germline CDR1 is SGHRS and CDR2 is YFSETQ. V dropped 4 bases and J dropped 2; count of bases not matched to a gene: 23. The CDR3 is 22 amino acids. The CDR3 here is CASSQGRPGLAGVLLDPYEQYF. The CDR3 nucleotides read TGCGCCAGCAGCCAGGGCAGGCCGGGACTAGCGGGAGTCCTGCTGGATCCCTACGAGCAGTACTTC.

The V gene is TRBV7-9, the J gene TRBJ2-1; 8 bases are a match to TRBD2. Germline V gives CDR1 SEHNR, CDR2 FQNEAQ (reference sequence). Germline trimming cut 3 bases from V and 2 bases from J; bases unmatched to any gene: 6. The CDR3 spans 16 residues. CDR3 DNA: TGTGCCAGCAGCTTGGGGAGCGGGAGACCCTACAATGAGCAGTTCTTC. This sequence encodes CASSLGSGRPYNEQFF.

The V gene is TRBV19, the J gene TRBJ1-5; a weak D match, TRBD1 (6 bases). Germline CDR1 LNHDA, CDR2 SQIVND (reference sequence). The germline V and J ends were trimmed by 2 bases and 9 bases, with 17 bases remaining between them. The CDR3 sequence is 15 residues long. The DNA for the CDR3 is TGTGCCAGTAGTATATCGGTACAGGGAATCGGGCCCCAGCATTTT. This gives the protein CASSISVQGIGPQHF.

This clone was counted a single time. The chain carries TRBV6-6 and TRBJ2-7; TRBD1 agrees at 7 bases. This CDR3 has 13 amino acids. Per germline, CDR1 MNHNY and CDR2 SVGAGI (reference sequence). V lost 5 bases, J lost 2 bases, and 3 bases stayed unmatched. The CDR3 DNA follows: TGTGCCAGCAGTGTACAGGGGACCTACGAGCAGTACTTC. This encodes CASSVQGTYEQYF.